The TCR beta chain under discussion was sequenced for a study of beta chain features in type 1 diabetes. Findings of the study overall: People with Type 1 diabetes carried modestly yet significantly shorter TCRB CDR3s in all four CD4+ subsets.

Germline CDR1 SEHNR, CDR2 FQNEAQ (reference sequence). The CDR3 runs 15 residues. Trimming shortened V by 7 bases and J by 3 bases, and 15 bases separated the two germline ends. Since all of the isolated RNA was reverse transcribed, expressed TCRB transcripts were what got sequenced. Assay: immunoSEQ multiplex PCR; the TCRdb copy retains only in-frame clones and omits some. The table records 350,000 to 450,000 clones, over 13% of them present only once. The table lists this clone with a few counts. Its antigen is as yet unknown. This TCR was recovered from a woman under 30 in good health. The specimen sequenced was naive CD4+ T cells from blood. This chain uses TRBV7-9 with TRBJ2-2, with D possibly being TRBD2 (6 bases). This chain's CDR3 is CASTPPGSHTGELFF. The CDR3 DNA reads TGTGCCAGCACCCCCCCCGGGAGTCACACCGGGGAGCTGTTTTTT.